The 16 T cell receptor beta chains below all came from one sample that was sequenced in a study of graft-versus-host responses after intestinal transplantation. These TCRs' antigens remain unknown. Some clones are missing from TCRdb's copy, which holds only in-frame ones; the method was immunoSEQ multiplex PCR. The sample lists 100,000 to 130,000 clones; roughly 87% were seen once. This specimen consisted of unstimulated CD4+ T cells sorted from spleen or lymph node cells, obtained before transplant. These receptors were obtained from a human donor who was the organ donor for an intestinal transplant.

This chain connects TRBV6-1 to TRBJ1-2; 7 nucleotides match TRBD1. Germline-derived CDR1 and CDR2 are MNHNS and SASEGT. V was clipped by 7 bases and J by 5 bases; unmatched bases: 7. The CDR3 totals 13 residues. The DNA for the CDR3 is TGTGCCAGCAAACGGACAGGCCAATATGGCTACACCTTC. Protein: CASKRTGQYGYTF.

The chain recombines TRBV6-5 with TRBJ1-3, with no clear D. V lost 3 bases to trimming and J lost 0 bases, with 6 bases between them. Germline V gives CDR1 MNHEY, CDR2 SVGAGI. The CDR3 contains 14 residues. Written as DNA, the CDR3 is TGTGCCAGCAGTTATGAGTACTCTGGAAACACCATATATTTT. This sequence encodes CASSYEYSGNTIYF.

This clone was seen a few times. V gene TRBV19 combines with J gene TRBJ1-3; D not resolved. The CDR3 covers 16 residues. With 6 bases removed from V and 0 bases from J, the gap between germline ends came to 15 bases. In germline, CDR1 is LNHDA, CDR2 SQIVND (reference sequence). The CDR3 region is CASRVVGGVSGNTIYF. As DNA, the CDR3 is TGTGCCAGTAGAGTAGTAGGTGGAGTCTCTGGAAACACCATATATTTT.

The chain is built from TRBV27 and TRBJ2-5, with TRBD1 matching 8 bases. The CDR3 length is 14 residues. Germline CDR1 and CDR2: MNHEY and SMNVEV (reference sequence). Germline trimming cut 4 bases from V and 4 bases from J; bases unmatched to any gene: 5. The CDR3 protein is CASSWTGLGETQYF. The CDR3 DNA follows: TGTGCCAGCAGTTGGACAGGGTTAGGAGAGACCCAGTACTTC.

The J gene is TRBJ1-6, the V gene TRBV9; possibly TRBD1 for D (5 bases). CDR1 SGDLS and CDR2 YYNGEE come from the germline V gene. V was clipped by 4 bases and J by 14 bases, with 19 bases between them. The CDR3 sequence is 14 residues long. CDR3 nucleotides: TGTGCCAGCAGCCGGGGCCCTTTGGGGGAGGCCCTCCACTTT. It translates to CASSRGPLGEALHF.

The chain is built from TRBV15 and TRBJ2-2; 7 bases align to TRBD1. This CDR3 has 17 amino acids. V lost 3 bases and J lost 2; bases outside the gene matches: 9. Germline-derived CDR1 and CDR2 are LNHNV and YYDKDF (reference sequence). This CDR3 is CATSRTTGTVNTGELFF. The CDR3 DNA is TGTGCCACCAGCAGGACCACCGGGACAGTCAACACCGGGGAGCTGTTTTTT.

The chain joins TRBV9 to TRBJ2-1, with 11 bases fitting TRBD1. Germline V lookup: CDR1 SGDLS, CDR2 YYNGEE. The CDR3 is 17 residues long. J lost 7 bases, V lost 0 bases, and 9 bases had no gene match. The CDR3 region is CASSVANPDRGRNEQFF. DNA for the CDR3: TGTGCCAGCAGCGTAGCTAATCCGGACAGGGGGCGAAATGAGCAGTTCTTC.

Turning to this clone: Other nucleotide sequences in the sample specify the same CDR3. The gene calls are TRBV7-2 and TRBJ2-3, with TRBD2 matching 10 bases. Germline lookup yields CDR1 SGHTA and CDR2 FQGNSA. The CDR3 is made up of 16 amino acids. The V segment lost 1 base and the J segment 5 bases; nucleotides outside the gene matches: 6. The CDR3 loop is CASSLELLAGVDTQYF. The CDR3 nucleotides read TGTGCCAGCAGCTTAGAGCTCCTAGCGGGGGTAGATACGCAGTATTTT.

The chain uses TRBV5-1 and TRBJ2-5; 9 nucleotides match TRBD1. Germline CDR1 is SGHRS and CDR2 is YFSETQ. The CDR3 is 18 amino acids. V shed 0 bases, J shed 4 bases, and the junction held 13 bases outside the gene matches. The CDR3 sequence: CASSLAVLGQGKGETQYF. DNA of the CDR3: TGCGCCAGCAGCTTGGCCGTCCTGGGACAGGGAAAGGGAGAGACCCAGTACTTC.

The chain uses TRBV4-2 and TRBJ2-3; 12 nucleotides agree with TRBD2. This CDR3 comprises 19 residues. V was pared by 3 bases and J by 2 bases, with 12 bases of the junction left unmatched. Germline V CDR1 and CDR2: LGHNA, YNFKEQ. The CDR3 spells CASSHPSQLAGGDTDTQYF. The CDR3, as DNA: TGTGCCAGCAGCCATCCCTCCCAACTAGCGGGGGGAGACACAGATACGCAGTATTTT.

The genes are TRBV19 and TRBJ2-5; TRBD1 might be the D (6 bases). Looked up from germline, CDR1 is LNHDA and CDR2 is SQIVND (reference sequence). V lost 4 bases, J lost 5 bases, and 14 bases lay in between. CDR3 length: 14 amino acids. The CDR3 loop is CASSRQDSLETQYF. In nucleotides, the CDR3 is TGTGCCAGTAGTAGACAGGACTCCTTGGAGACCCAGTACTTC.

V and J are TRBV19 and TRBJ2-1; the D is unclear. Germline V gives CDR1 LNHDA, CDR2 SQIVND (reference sequence). CDR3 size: 14 residues. V gave up 6 bases and J gave up 6 bases, with 15 bases separating them. The CDR3 protein is CASRSPVLSNEQFF. CDR3 sequence (DNA): TGTGCCAGTAGGTCCCCCGTTTTATCCAATGAGCAGTTCTTC.

This chain connects TRBV5-6 to TRBJ1-2; 10 bases map to TRBD1. V lost 4 bases, J lost 0 bases, and 9 bases stayed unmatched. The CDR3 spans 17 residues. From germline, CDR1 is SGHDT and CDR2 YYEEEE. Here the CDR3 reads CASSTPTGGFSNYGYTF. The CDR3, as DNA: TGTGCCAGCAGCACACCGACAGGGGGCTTCTCTAACTATGGCTACACCTTC.

This chain joins TRBV5-6 and TRBJ1-5; D call uncertain. Looked up from germline, CDR1 is SGHDT and CDR2 is YYEEEE. The germline V and J ends were trimmed by 4 bases and 4 bases, with 6 bases remaining between them. The CDR3 is 12 amino acids. The CDR3 DNA reads as TGTGCCAGCAGCCACGGAAATCAGCCCCAGCATTTT. Its protein product is CASSHGNQPQHF.

This chain connects TRBV7-2 to TRBJ2-5; 7 bases line up with TRBD2. This CDR3 is 18 amino acids long. V dropped 2 bases and J dropped 2; count of bases not matched to a gene: 14. From germline, CDR1 is SGHTA and CDR2 FQGNSA. CDR3 loop: CASSLSYGRGAGQETQYF. The CDR3 nucleotides are TGTGCCAGCAGCTTAAGTTATGGTAGGGGAGCGGGGCAAGAGACCCAGTACTTC.

The chain couples TRBV19 to TRBJ2-2; no clear D. Germline-derived CDR1 and CDR2 are LNHDA and SQIVND (reference sequence). Trimming left V 7 bases short and J 7 bases short, with 16 bases between. The CDR3 consists of 14 residues. The CDR3 bases are TGTGCCAGTATGACCTTCTCCGGGTACGGGGAGCTGTTTTTT. Translating it yields CASMTFSGYGELFF.